The 19 T cell receptor beta chains reported below all come from one sample, sequenced in a study of beta chain features in type 1 diabetes. Expressed TCRB transcripts got sequenced, as all isolated RNA was reverse transcribed. Generated by immunoSEQ multiplex PCR, the TCRdb table keeps only in-frame clones and is missing some. The table lists about 250,000 clones, 13% to 15% of them singletons. Sequencing input: naive CD4+ T cells from blood. The receptor source for this set is a woman between 40 and 50 years old in good health.

The CDR3 region has the DNA TGTGCCAGCAGCTTAGGGCCAAACATTCAGTACTTC. Translating gives CASSLGPNIQYF. The chain employs TRBV11-3 and TRBJ2-4; D ambiguous. V lost 1 base and J 6 bases, leaving 4 bases between the germline ends. The CDR3 is 12 amino acids. Germline CDR1 reads SGHNT; CDR2 reads YENEEA.

The chain uses TRBV4-2 and TRBJ2-5, with 16 positions matching TRBD2. Germline V CDR1 and CDR2: LGHNA, YNFKEQ. The length of the CDR3 is 20 residues. Unmatched junction bases numbered 13, after V lost 5 bases and J lost 1 base. The CDR3 DNA reads TGTGCCAGCAGCGGAGCCTCGGGACTAGCGGGGGGGCTCCGCCAAGAGACCCAGTACTTC. It specifies CASSGASGLAGGLRQETQYF.

V is TRBV5-4 and J is TRBJ2-2; 8 bases fit TRBD1. The germline V gene encodes CDR1 SGHNT and CDR2 YYREEE (reference sequence). The CDR3 contains 15 residues. V lost 1 base, J lost 6 bases, and 5 bases stayed unmatched. The CDR3 nucleotides read TGTGCCAGCAGCTTGCTTACAGGGGGTGCCGGGGAGCTGTTTTTT. Protein product: CASSLLTGGAGELFF.

The chain couples TRBV6-5 to TRBJ2-7; D is perhaps TRBD1 (6 bases). Germline loops: CDR1 MNHEY, CDR2 SVGAGI. Trimming pared 0 bases from V and 3 bases from J, leaving 12 bases between. The CDR3 contains 15 residues. The CDR3 nucleotides are TGTGCCAGCAGTTACTCTCAGGGGAAGGGCTACGAGCAGTACTTC. Translating gives CASSYSQGKGYEQYF.

The gene calls are TRBV11-3 and TRBJ2-5, with D perhaps matching TRBD1 (6 bases). V dropped 5 bases and J dropped 4 bases, with 17 bases sitting between them. This CDR3 comprises 15 residues. The germline V gene encodes CDR1 SGHNT and CDR2 YENEEA. Here the CDR3 DNA reads TGTGCCAGCAGCCATGGGGGCGACGGGCGAGAGACCCAGTACTTC. Protein sequence: CASSHGGDGRETQYF.

V is TRBV5-1 and J is TRBJ2-7, with 9 bases fitting TRBD2. V dropped 1 base and J dropped 3; count of bases not matched to a gene: 5. Germline loops: CDR1 SGHRS, CDR2 YFSETQ. The CDR3 extends over 15 amino acids. The CDR3 protein is CASSLTSSGVYEQYF. The CDR3 region has the DNA TGCGCCAGCAGCTTGACGTCTAGCGGGGTCTACGAGCAGTACTTC. Supplemented by reference TRBV5-1 and TRBJ2-7, the full variable domain reads KAGVTQTPRYLIKTRGQQVTLSCSPISGHRSVSWYQQTPGQGLQFLFEYFSETQRNKGNFPGRFSGRQFSNSRSEMNVSTLELGDSALYLCASSLTSSGVYEQYFGPGTRLTVT.

The chain recombines TRBV27 with TRBJ1-1, with a weak D call TRBD1 (5 bases). The CDR3 is made up of 14 amino acids. V lost 3 bases and J lost 4, with 12 bases in between. The germline gives CDR1 MNHEY, CDR2 SMNVEV (reference sequence). CDR3 DNA: TGTGCCAGCAGTTTCCGGTTAACAGGCACTGAAGCTTTCTTT. Translation: CASSFRLTGTEAFF.

This clone was counted once. V and J are TRBV2 and TRBJ1-3; D unresolved. The germline V gene has CDR1 SNHLY and CDR2 FYNNEI. CDR3 size: 11 residues. The CDR3 sequence is CATFSGNTIYF. The CDR3, as DNA: TGTGCGACTTTTTCTGGAAACACCATATATTTT.

This clone has more than one count but fewer than ten. J is TRBJ2-5 and V is TRBV5-1; 11 bases fit TRBD1. The CDR3 has 15 amino acids. Trimming removed 3 bases from V and 4 bases from J; junction bases left unmatched: 5. Germline loops: CDR1 SGHRS, CDR2 YFSETQ. In DNA, the CDR3 is TGCGCCAGCAGCTGGGGACAGGGGGATCCAGAGACCCAGTACTTC. Amino acid sequence: CASSWGQGDPETQYF.

This clone was recorded a few times. The V and J genes are TRBV14 and TRBJ2-1; 10 bases are a match to TRBD2. The CDR3 covers 19 residues. Germline V lookup: CDR1 SGHDN, CDR2 FVKESK. V shed 0 bases, J shed 8 bases, and the junction held 16 bases outside the gene matches. DNA of the CDR3: TGTGCCAGCAGCCAAGAGAAGCGGGGGGGCCTTGTCCAGATGGATGAGCAGTTCTTC. Translated: CASSQEKRGGLVQMDEQFF.

The chain uses TRBV6-6 and TRBJ2-7, with 11 bases that match TRBD1. The germline V gene encodes CDR1 MNHNY and CDR2 SVGAGI (reference sequence). This CDR3 is built from 14 residues. Trimming cost V 8 bases and J 2 bases; bases outside gene matches: 5. The CDR3 nucleotides are TGTGCCAGCTGGGGACAGGGGGTAACCTACGAGCAGTACTTC. It translates to CASWGQGVTYEQYF.

In DNA, the CDR3 is TGTGCCAGCAGCCAAGTCCCGACAGGGGCCGGAAACACCATATATTTT. Residues: CASSQVPTGAGNTIYF. V and J are TRBV14 and TRBJ1-3; TRBD1 agrees at 8 bases. The germline V gene has CDR1 SGHDN and CDR2 FVKESK. J lost 4 bases, V lost 1 base, and 6 bases had no gene match. This CDR3 comprises 16 residues.

The chain combines TRBV19 with TRBJ1-6; 9 bases are shared with TRBD1. CDR3 length: 15 residues. Germline CDR1 LNHDA, CDR2 SQIVND (reference sequence). V lost 3 bases to trimming and J lost 9 bases; unmatched junction nucleotides: 6. CDR3 region: CASSIDRGASSPLHF. In DNA form, the CDR3 reads TGTGCCAGTAGTATCGACAGGGGGGCGAGTTCACCCCTCCACTTT.

This clone was counted only a few times. CDR3 loop: CATSRDYAGDKKLFF. CDR3 DNA sequence: TGTGCCACCAGCAGAGATTACGCGGGAGATAAGAAACTGTTTTTT. The J gene is TRBJ1-4, the V gene TRBV15; D is ambiguous. V dropped 0 bases and J dropped 11 bases, with 16 bases sitting between them. Germline lookup yields CDR1 LNHNV and CDR2 YYDKDF (reference sequence). The CDR3 totals 15 residues.

J is TRBJ1-2 and V is TRBV15; D might be TRBD1 (6 bases). From germline, CDR1 is LNHNV and CDR2 YYDKDF (reference sequence). V was cut by 2 bases and J by 8 bases, with 12 bases left in between. CDR3 size: 13 residues. This chain's CDR3 is CATSRSSGEGYTF. CDR3 bases: TGTGCCACCAGCAGATCGTCAGGGGAAGGCTACACCTTC.

This clone appeared a few times. The V gene is TRBV5-4, the J gene TRBJ2-2, with D possibly matching TRBD2 (6 bases). Between the trimmed V and J ends, which lost 2 bases and 4 bases, there was a span of 15 bases. Germline CDR1 is SGHNT and CDR2 is YYREEE (reference sequence). The CDR3 extends over 16 amino acids. CDR3 residues: CASSLQGGVITGELFF. The CDR3, as DNA: TGTGCCAGCAGCTTACAAGGCGGGGTGATCACCGGGGAGCTGTTTTTT.

In this sample, this clone turned up a few times. The rearrangement joins TRBV5-1 to TRBJ2-1; 8 bases are shared with TRBD2. V shed 2 bases and J 6 bases; nucleotides not matched to a gene: 10. Germline V gives CDR1 SGHRS, CDR2 YFSETQ. The CDR3 loop spans 16 amino acids. Here the CDR3 DNA reads TGCGCCAGCAGCTTTATAAGCGGGGGAAATTTCAATGAGCAGTTCTTC. Translation: CASSFISGGNFNEQFF.

The sample holds a few counts of this clone. This sequence joins TRBV5-1 and TRBJ2-4, with D tentatively TRBD1 (6 bases). This CDR3 has 16 residues. V gave up 2 bases and J gave up 1 base, with 13 bases separating them. Per the germline V gene, CDR1 is SGHRS and CDR2 is YFSETQ. CDR3 protein: CASSLGVQGAKNIQYF. As DNA, the CDR3 is TGCGCCAGCAGCTTAGGGGTCCAGGGGGCCAAAAACATTCAGTACTTC.

This clone came up many times. The chain uses TRBV7-2 and TRBJ2-3; TRBD2 agrees at 7 bases. This CDR3 contains 15 residues. V lost 5 bases to trimming and J lost 3 bases; unmatched junction nucleotides: 8. CDR1 and CDR2 (germline): SGHTA, FQGNSA. The CDR3 is CASSPRGGGTDTQYF. Here the CDR3 DNA reads TGTGCCAGCAGCCCCCGCGGGGGAGGAACAGATACGCAGTATTTT.